Below are 17 T cell receptor beta chains sequenced from a single sample in a study of blood T cells in healthy people across ages. The use of a sample-barcoded 5' primer and a J-beta primer mix characterized a second PCR of about 6 to 11 cycles. TCRdb re-analysed the 5' RACE reads in MiXCR, keeping a single row per CDR3 protein. The sample has 650,000 to 700,000 distinct CDR3 sequences; roughly 30% are singletons. The sequenced material came from blood. The source of these receptors is a woman aged 80 or over in good health.

The chain links TRBV7-9 to TRBJ1-4; possible D gene TRBD1, 6 bases. The V and J ends lost 3 bases and 7 bases respectively, with 15 bases between them. The CDR3 length is 15 residues. Per germline, CDR1 SEHNR and CDR2 FQNEAQ (reference sequence). In DNA form, the CDR3 reads TGTGCCAGCAGCTTCGGCAGGGGCAGGGGTGAAAAACTGTTTTTT. Protein product: CASSFGRGRGEKLFF.

V usage is TRBV24-1 and J usage is TRBJ2-4; 9 bases are a match to TRBD1. The trim removed 5 bases at V and 8 bases at J, leaving 6 bases unmatched. This CDR3 is built from 14 residues. Germline lookup yields CDR1 KGHDR and CDR2 SFDVKD. Here the CDR3 reads CATSARDRVHIQYF. The CDR3, as DNA: TGTGCCACCAGTGCCCGGGACAGGGTCCACATTCAGTACTTC.

A remark on this clonotype: An end of the junction does not agree with germline; a read error may underlie this. This chain links TRBV7-2 with TRBJ2-5, with TRBD2 matching over 8 bases. The germline gives CDR1 SGHTA, CDR2 FQGNSA. This CDR3 has 14 residues. The CDR3 loop reads CAGRQAGEGETQYF. The CDR3 DNA reads TGTGCCGGCAGACAAGCGGGGGAGGGAGAGACCCAGTACTTC.

Regarding this clonotype: This may be a read error, as it is one base from a much larger clone. The chain has TRBV20-1 and TRBJ2-3, with a tentative D call TRBD1 (5 bases). Germline CDR1 reads DFQATT; CDR2 reads SNEGSKA (reference sequence). Trimming shortened V by 4 bases and J by 3 bases, and 14 bases separated the two germline ends. The CDR3 totals 14 residues. CDR3 loop: CSAMGPGGTDTQYF. The CDR3 DNA is TGCAGTGCTATGGGGCCAGGTGGGACAGATACGCAGTATTTT.

This clonotype showed up many times. The chain uses TRBV6-1 and TRBJ1-2, with D unresolved. This CDR3 comprises 14 residues. Germline lookup yields CDR1 MNHNS and CDR2 SASEGT. Trimming pared 3 bases from V and 0 bases from J, leaving 8 bases between. CDR3 in amino acids: CASSETWTNYGYTF. In nucleotides, the CDR3 is TGTGCCAGCAGTGAGACGTGGACTAACTATGGCTACACCTTC.

This clonotype was picked up many times. J is TRBJ2-7 and V is TRBV7-2; D possibly corresponds to TRBD2 (6 bases). With 4 bases removed from V and 3 bases from J, the gap between germline ends came to 13 bases. There are 14 residues in the CDR3. Germline V lookup: CDR1 SGHTA, CDR2 FQGNSA. The CDR3 nucleotides read TGTGCCAGCAGCTCACCCGAGCGGGTCTACGAGCAGTACTTC. This gives the protein CASSSPERVYEQYF. The variable domain in full, with the rest retrieved from reference TRBV7-2 and TRBJ2-7, is GAGVSQSPSNKVTEKGKDVELRCDPISGHTALYWYRQSLGQGLEFLIYFQGNSAPDKSGLPSDRFSAERTGGSVSTLTIQRTQQEDSAVYLCASSSPERVYEQYFGPGTRLTVT.

In the case of this clonotype: Being one base from a much bigger clone, this may be a read error. This chain links TRBV10-3 with TRBJ1-2; 8 bases agree with TRBD1. The CDR3 loop spans 17 amino acids. Losses at the gene ends were 10 bases for V and 7 bases for J; bases not matched to a gene: 23. Germline V gives CDR1 ENHRY, CDR2 SYGVKD. The CDR3 region has the DNA TGTGCCACCAGAGTGCCGACAGGGGCAAATGGATACCCTGGCTACACCTTC. This codes for CATRVPTGANGYPGYTF.

This clonotype was counted many times. CDR3 in amino acids: CASSYLSGLIYEQYF. The DNA for the CDR3 is TGTGCCAGCAGTTACTTGTCGGGGCTGATCTACGAGCAGTACTTC. The chain combines TRBV6-2 or TRBV6-3 with TRBJ2-7, with D perhaps being TRBD1 or TRBD2 (5 bases each). The CDR3 length is 15 residues. V lost 1 base to trimming and J lost 3 bases, with 13 bases between them. CDR1 is MNHEY, CDR2 SVGEGT, per germline.

This chain connects TRBV20-1 to TRBJ2-3; 9 bases align to TRBD2. This CDR3 region has 13 residues. J gave up 2 bases and V 8 bases, and 5 bases lay outside the gene matches. In germline, CDR1 is DFQATT, CDR2 SNEGSKA (reference sequence). The CDR3 reads CSYPSGITDTQYF. The CDR3 bases are TGCAGTTACCCTAGCGGGATCACAGATACGCAGTATTTT.

This clonotype was observed a few times. The gene calls are TRBV5-1 and TRBJ2-7, with a weak D call TRBD1 (6 bases). With 0 bases removed from V and 3 bases from J, the gap between germline ends came to 13 bases. The CDR3 spans 15 residues. Germline loops: CDR1 SGHRS, CDR2 YFSETQ. CDR3 nucleotide sequence: TGCGCCAGCAGCTTGGATTCCGGGACAAACTACGAGCAGTACTTC. Translating it yields CASSLDSGTNYEQYF.

Notes on this clonotype: The limits of the CDR3 on the DNA are not certain, so only TCRdb's listed CDR3 is given. The J gene is TRBJ2-1, the V gene TRBV12-3 or TRBV12-4; the table assigns TRBD1, which was not confirmed against the DNA. Termini included, the CDR3 measures 14 amino acids. CDR3 in amino acids: CASSSSRGGYEQFF.

The CDR3: CASSETGHTGELFF. The CDR3 DNA sequence: TGTGCCAGCAGCGAAACAGGCCATACCGGGGAGCTGTTTTTT. The gene calls are TRBV25-1 and TRBJ2-2; TRBD1 might be the D (5 bases). Trimming pared 6 bases from V and 5 bases from J, leaving 13 bases between. Germline V gene sequence: CDR1 MGHDK, CDR2 SYGVNS. CDR3 length equals 14 residues. Looking up the rest from reference TRBV25-1 and TRBJ2-2 gives the full variable domain: EADIYQTPRYLVIGTGKKITLECSQTMGHDKMYWYQQDPGMELHLIHYSYGVNSTEKGDLSSESTVSRIRTEHFPLTLESARPSHTSQYLCASSETGHTGELFFGEGSRLTVL.

In regard to this clonotype: A much more abundant neighbour one base away suggests this may be a read error. The CDR3, as DNA: TGCGCCAGCAGCTTGGCGGGACAAAACTCCTACAATGAGCAGTACTTC. This sequence encodes CASSLAGQNSYNEQYF. The V and J genes are TRBV5-1 and TRBJ2-5; D is possibly TRBD1 (6 bases). Trimming pared 0 bases from V and 11 bases from J, leaving 23 bases between. Per the germline V gene, CDR1 is SGHRS and CDR2 is YFSETQ. This CDR3 is 16 amino acids long. The full variable domain, rest sourced from reference TRBV5-1 and TRBJ2-5, is KAGVTQTPRYLIKTRGQQVTLSCSPISGHRSVSWYQQTPGQGLQFLFEYFSETQRNKGNFPGRFSGRQFSNSRSEMNVSTLELGDSALYLCASSLAGQNSYNEQYFGPGTRLLVL.

The CDR3 protein is CASRDNKGQPQHF. Written as DNA, the CDR3 is TGTGCCAGCAGGGACAATAAAGGGCAGCCCCAGCATTTT. The rearrangement joins TRBV2 to TRBJ1-5, with D possibly matching TRBD1 (5 bases). Per the germline V gene, CDR1 is SNHLY and CDR2 is FYNNEI. The CDR3 totals 13 residues. Trimming left V 6 bases short and J 7 bases short, with 13 bases between.

This clonotype showed up just a few times. This chain connects TRBV3-1 to TRBJ2-1; TRBD2 is a possible D gene (5 bases). Trimming pared 2 bases from V and 2 bases from J, leaving 13 bases between. Germline V gives CDR1 LGHDT, CDR2 YNNKEL (reference sequence). The CDR3 contains 16 residues. The DNA of the CDR3 is TGTGCCAGCAGCCAAACCGGGAAAGGGACCTACAATGAGCAGTTCTTC. Translating gives CASSQTGKGTYNEQFF.

The table lists this clonotype with many counts. The chain links TRBV7-2 to TRBJ2-1; D not certain. V lost 5 bases to trimming and J lost 3 bases, with 14 bases between them. Germline CDR1 is SGHTA and CDR2 is FQGNSA. This CDR3 has 15 residues. The CDR3 DNA is TGTGCCAGCAGCCTCGAGGATGCTAGCTACAATGAGCAGTTCTTC. It codes for CASSLEDASYNEQFF. Based on the CDR3 plus reference TRBV7-2 and TRBJ2-1, the full variable domain is GAGVSQSPSNKVTEKGKDVELRCDPISGHTALYWYRQSLGQGLEFLIYFQGNSAPDKSGLPSDRFSAERTGGSVSTLTIQRTQQEDSAVYLCASSLEDASYNEQFFGPGTRLTVL.

The sample holds one count of this clonotype. This chain links TRBV24-1 with TRBJ2-1; TRBD2 agrees at 10 bases. The V and J ends lost 1 base and 8 bases, in that order; junction bases with no gene match: 7. CDR1 is KGHDR, CDR2 SFDVKD, per germline. The CDR3 is 16 amino acids. As DNA, the CDR3 is TGTGCCACCAGTGATTTTCCCCTAGCGGGAGACTATGAGCAGTTCTTC. It yields the protein CATSDFPLAGDYEQFF.